The 23 T cell receptor beta chains listed next were all sequenced from one sample in a study of beta chain features in type 1 diabetes. Study observations and caveats: Patients with Type 1 diabetes showed moderately but significantly shorter TCRB CDR3s in all four CD4+ subsets.

Investigators reverse transcribed all isolated RNA, so they sequenced expressed TCRB transcripts. Data came from immunoSEQ multiplex PCR; TCRdb stores just in-frame clones and leaves some out. Of 550,000 to 850,000 clones in the sample, around 15% were seen once. These receptors have no known antigen. Source material: naive CD4+ T cells from blood. These receptors all stem from a man aged 18 to 30 with type 1 diabetes.

The chain has TRBV11-2 and TRBJ2-7; no firm D call. The CDR3 sequence is 11 residues long. The germline V gene encodes CDR1 SGHAT and CDR2 FQNNGV. Trimming cost V 2 bases and J 3 bases, with 2 bases left between them. CDR3 region: CASSLFYEQYF. In nucleotides, the CDR3 is TGTGCCAGCAGCTTATTCTACGAGCAGTACTTC.

This clone was counted a few times. The chain has TRBV5-4 and TRBJ2-5, with 9 bases aligning to TRBD1. The CDR3 spans 17 residues. Germline CDR1 reads SGHNT; CDR2 reads YYREEE (reference sequence). V lost 5 bases to trimming and J lost 0 bases; unmatched junction nucleotides: 11. The CDR3 sequence is CASRTNRDRVYQETQYF. CDR3 sequence (DNA): TGTGCCAGCAGGACCAACCGGGACAGGGTGTACCAAGAGACCCAGTACTTC.

This clone was picked up a small number of times. The CDR3 sequence is CASSPTGTGISYEQYF. CDR3 coding DNA: TGCGCCAGCAGCCCTACCGGGACAGGGATATCCTACGAGCAGTACTTC. The gene calls are TRBV4-1 and TRBJ2-7; 9 bases map to TRBD1. Trimming at V came to 4 bases and at J to 1 base, leaving 8 bases not matched to a gene. The CDR3 consists of 16 residues. The germline gives CDR1 MGHRA, CDR2 YSYEKL.

This clone was counted only a few times. V gene TRBV6-6 combines with J gene TRBJ2-3; 13 bases match TRBD2. This CDR3 is built from 15 residues. CDR1 and CDR2 from the germline V gene are MNHNY and SVGAGI (reference sequence). V was pared by 7 bases and J by 4 bases, with 5 bases of the junction left unmatched. In nucleotides, the CDR3 is TGTGCCAGCACCCGGACTAGCGGGGGTGCAGATACGCAGTATTTT. Translated, it gives CASTRTSGGADTQYF.

The chain carries TRBV11-2 and TRBJ2-7; D gene unclear. This CDR3 has 14 amino acids. Per germline, CDR1 SGHAT and CDR2 FQNNGV. The CDR3 protein is CFLHRLCPSYEQYF. The DNA for the CDR3 is TGTTTTCTGCACCGATTGTGCCCCTCCTACGAGCAGTACTTC.

The CDR3 DNA sequence: TGTGCCAGCAGCCGGGACAGAAACACCGGGGAGCTGTTTTTT. Its protein product is CASSRDRNTGELFF. The chain joins TRBV13 to TRBJ2-2; 7 nucleotides align to TRBD1. The CDR3 consists of 14 residues. Germline loops: CDR1 PRHDT, CDR2 FYEKMQ (reference sequence). J was trimmed by 2 bases and V by 5 bases; bases with no gene match: 2.

This clone appeared a few times. The V call is TRBV2, the J call TRBJ2-2; TRBD1 aligns across 7 bases. J gave up 0 bases and V 5 bases, and 6 bases lay outside the gene matches. Germline loops: CDR1 SNHLY, CDR2 FYNNEI. The CDR3 has 16 residues. The CDR3 DNA reads TGTGCCAGCAGTTACGAGACAGGGACGAACACCGGGGAGCTGTTTTTT. It yields the protein CASSYETGTNTGELFF.

There are a few counts of this clone. V and J are TRBV2 and TRBJ2-1, with D possibly TRBD2 on 6 matching bases. Trimming removed 6 bases from V and 9 bases from J, with 15 bases in between. This CDR3 spans 13 amino acids. Germline values: CDR1 SNHLY, CDR2 FYNNEI. For the CDR3, the DNA is TGTGCCAGCAGAAGTGGACTAATGGTTGAGCAGTTCTTC. It encodes CASRSGLMVEQFF.

This clone has only a few counts. The V gene is TRBV29-1, the J gene TRBJ2-3, with D uncertain. The germline gives CDR1 SQVTM, CDR2 ANQGSEA. Trimming removed 4 bases from V and 0 bases from J, with 11 bases in between. The CDR3 runs 14 residues. DNA of the CDR3: TGCAGCGTTGGAGCGAGACTGAGCACAGATACGCAGTATTTT. Its protein is CSVGARLSTDTQYF.

There are a few counts of this clone. The CDR3 protein is CASSSGGGRYEQYF. DNA of the CDR3: TGTGCCAGCAGCTCGGGAGGCGGGAGATACGAGCAGTACTTC. The chain has TRBV6-5 and TRBJ2-7; 7 bases agree with TRBD2. The CDR3 spans 14 residues. The V and J ends lost 6 bases and 4 bases, in that order; junction bases with no gene match: 9. Germline V gene lookup returns CDR1 MNHEY and CDR2 SVGAGI.

This clone occurred a few times. The genes are TRBV5-1 and TRBJ2-5, with TRBD1 as a possible D gene (5 bases). Trimming left V 4 bases short and J 5 bases short, with 18 bases between. This CDR3 comprises 15 residues. The germline CDR1 and CDR2 sequences are SGHRS and YFSETQ. CDR3 in DNA: TGCGCCAGCAGCCGGACGGAATGGGGCAGGGAGACCCAGTACTTC. Protein product: CASSRTEWGRETQYF.

This clone was found a few times. The chain joins TRBV30 to TRBJ1-2; no firm D call. Trimming shortened V by 4 bases and J by 6 bases, and 9 bases separated the two germline ends. CDR3 length equals 11 residues. Per germline, CDR1 GTSNPN and CDR2 SVGIG (reference sequence). The CDR3 spells CAWTMAHGYTF. The CDR3 DNA sequence: TGTGCCTGGACGATGGCGCATGGCTACACCTTC.

This chain connects TRBV6-5 to TRBJ1-5; D uncertain. Germline V lookup: CDR1 MNHEY, CDR2 SVGAGI. This CDR3 has 15 amino acids. V lost 3 bases and J 7 bases, leaving 16 bases between the germline ends. The DNA for the CDR3 is TGTGCCAGCAGTTATGGTGGTGGAGTGGGACAGCCCCAGCATTTT. It codes for CASSYGGGVGQPQHF.

CDR3 protein: CASNTGTSLYEQYF. The CDR3 DNA follows: TGTGCCAGCAACACCGGGACTTCCCTTTACGAGCAGTACTTC. J is TRBJ2-7 and V is TRBV6-5; tentative D call: TRBD2 (6 bases). The germline gives CDR1 MNHEY, CDR2 SVGAGI. Trimming stripped 7 bases from V and 4 bases from J, with 17 bases between. The CDR3 is 14 amino acids.

The chain recombines TRBV29-1 with TRBJ1-2; tentatively, D is TRBD1 (5 bases). V was trimmed by 0 bases and J by 2 bases, leaving 13 bases between them. This CDR3 is built from 15 residues. Germline V gene sequence: CDR1 SQVTM, CDR2 ANQGSEA. Here the CDR3 DNA reads TGCAGCGTTGAAGATCGGGGGGGTTGGAACTATGGCTACACCTTC. It codes for CSVEDRGGWNYGYTF.

V and J are TRBV6-5 and TRBJ2-1; D remains ambiguous. V lost 7 bases, J lost 5 bases, and 6 bases lay in between. This CDR3 has 11 residues. Germline V gene lookup returns CDR1 MNHEY and CDR2 SVGAGI. In DNA, the CDR3 is TGTGCCAGCAACACAGACAATGAGCAGTTCTTC. Its translation: CASNTDNEQFF.

The chain couples TRBV18 to TRBJ2-3; D is unclear. Trimming took off 7 bases at V and 2 bases at J, with 10 bases between the two ends. From germline, CDR1 is KGHSH and CDR2 LQKENI. The CDR3 totals 13 residues. For the CDR3, the DNA is TGTGCCAGCTGCCCGCGAATCACAGATACGCAGTATTTT. Translated: CASCPRITDTQYF.

This clone was recorded a few times. The V gene is TRBV27, the J gene TRBJ2-5; 7 bases line up with TRBD2. The CDR3 is made up of 13 amino acids. CDR1 and CDR2 from the germline V gene are MNHEY and SMNVEV (reference sequence). Trimming at V came to 6 bases and at J to 4 bases, leaving 5 bases not matched to a gene. This chain's CDR3 is CASRHTGGETQYF. The CDR3 DNA reads TGTGCCAGCAGACACACGGGGGGAGAGACCCAGTACTTC.

The J gene is TRBJ1-4, the V gene TRBV2; D gene uncertain. This CDR3 contains 15 residues. Germline V gene sequence: CDR1 SNHLY, CDR2 FYNNEI. The V end was cut by 4 bases, the J end by 7 bases, with 16 bases between. The CDR3 DNA follows: TGTGCCAGCAGTGGACTCCATTCCACCAGTGAAAAACTGTTTTTT. Amino acid sequence: CASSGLHSTSEKLFF.

This clone was seen only a few times. V is TRBV19 and J is TRBJ2-7; the match to TRBD1 covers 8 bases. Germline V gives CDR1 LNHDA, CDR2 SQIVND (reference sequence). J was trimmed by 1 base and V by 5 bases; bases with no gene match: 7. This CDR3 region has 15 residues. The CDR3 loop reads CASSDRDRKSYEQYF. The CDR3 nucleotides read TGTGCCAGTAGTGACCGGGACAGGAAATCCTACGAGCAGTACTTC. Based on the CDR3 plus reference TRBV19 and TRBJ2-7, the full variable domain is DGGITQSPKYLFRKEGQNVTLSCEQNLNHDAMYWYRQDPGQGLRLIYYSQIVNDFQKGDIAEGYSVSREKKESFPLTVTSAQKNPTAFYLCASSDRDRKSYEQYFGPGTRLTVT.

The chain recombines TRBV5-1 with TRBJ2-2; D is unclear. Germline assignment: CDR1 SGHRS and CDR2 YFSETQ. CDR3 size: 13 residues. Trimming stripped 4 bases from V and 7 bases from J, with 11 bases between. This CDR3 reads CASSLTDGGELFF. In DNA form, the CDR3 reads TGCGCCAGCAGCCTCACCGACGGCGGGGAGCTGTTTTTT.

The V and J genes are TRBV5-4 and TRBJ2-7; D might be TRBD1 (6 bases). V was clipped by 5 bases and J by 4 bases, with 13 bases between them. This CDR3 is built from 13 residues. Germline CDR1 SGHNT, CDR2 YYREEE (reference sequence). The CDR3 bases are TGTGCCAGCAGGCACTCAGGGGCTTACGAGCAGTACTTC. Residues: CASRHSGAYEQYF.

The chain joins TRBV6-6 to TRBJ1-5; tentatively, D is TRBD1 (5 bases). With 0 bases removed from V and 0 bases from J, the gap between germline ends came to 6 bases. The CDR3 sequence is 15 residues long. Germline V CDR1 and CDR2: MNHNY, SVGAGI (reference sequence). DNA for the CDR3: TGTGCCAGCAGTTACTCGGGGCTTAGCAATCAGCCCCAGCATTTT. It codes for CASSYSGLSNQPQHF.